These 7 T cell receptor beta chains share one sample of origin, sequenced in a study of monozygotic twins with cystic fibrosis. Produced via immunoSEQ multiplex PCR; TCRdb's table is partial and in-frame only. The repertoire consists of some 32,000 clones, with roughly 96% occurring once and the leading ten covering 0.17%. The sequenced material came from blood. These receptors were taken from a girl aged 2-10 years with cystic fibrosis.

CDR3 loop: CASSRGGGATEAFF. CDR3 DNA: TGTGCCAGCAGCCGTGGTGGGGGGGCCACTGAAGCTTTCTTT. The rearrangement uses TRBV6-5 and TRBJ1-1, with D possibly being TRBD1 (6 bases). V lost 6 bases and J 4 bases, leaving 15 bases between the germline ends. Germline loops: CDR1 MNHEY, CDR2 SVGAGI. This CDR3 region has 14 residues.

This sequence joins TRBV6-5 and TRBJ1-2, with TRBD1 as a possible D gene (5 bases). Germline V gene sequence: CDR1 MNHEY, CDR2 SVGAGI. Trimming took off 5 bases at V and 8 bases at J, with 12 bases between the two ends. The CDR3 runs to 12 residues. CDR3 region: CASSGGLPGYTF. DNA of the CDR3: TGTGCCAGCAGTGGGGGACTCCCGGGCTACACCTTC.

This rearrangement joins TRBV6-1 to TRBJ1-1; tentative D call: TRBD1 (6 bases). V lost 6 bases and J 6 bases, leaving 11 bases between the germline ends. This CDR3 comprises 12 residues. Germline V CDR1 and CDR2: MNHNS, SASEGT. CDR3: CASRGRTAEAFF. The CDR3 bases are TGTGCCAGCAGAGGAAGGACAGCTGAAGCTTTCTTT.

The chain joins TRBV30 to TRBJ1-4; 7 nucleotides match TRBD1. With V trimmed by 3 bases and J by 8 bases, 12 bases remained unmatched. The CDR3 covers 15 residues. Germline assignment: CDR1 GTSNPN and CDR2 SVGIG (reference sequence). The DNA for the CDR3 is TGTGCCTGGAGAGATAAAACAGGGGTTGGAGAAAAACTGTTTTTT. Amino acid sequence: CAWRDKTGVGEKLFF.

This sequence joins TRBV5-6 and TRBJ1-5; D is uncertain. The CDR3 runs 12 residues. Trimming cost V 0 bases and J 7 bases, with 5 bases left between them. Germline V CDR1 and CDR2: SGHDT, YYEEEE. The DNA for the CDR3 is TGTGCCAGCAGCTTGGGACGGCAGCCCCAGCATTTT. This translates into CASSLGRQPQHF.

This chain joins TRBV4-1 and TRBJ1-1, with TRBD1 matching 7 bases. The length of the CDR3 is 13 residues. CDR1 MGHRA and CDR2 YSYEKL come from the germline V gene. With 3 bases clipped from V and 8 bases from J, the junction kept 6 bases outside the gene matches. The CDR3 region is CASSHDRETEAFF. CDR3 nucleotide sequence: TGCGCCAGCAGCCATGACAGGGAAACCGAAGCTTTCTTT.

The CDR3, as DNA: TGTGCCAGCAGCGCTGGACAGGGGGTTTCCTACGAGCAGTACTTC. Amino acids: CASSAGQGVSYEQYF. V usage is TRBV9 and J usage is TRBJ2-7; 10 bases fit TRBD1. Germline values: CDR1 SGDLS, CDR2 YYNGEE. This CDR3 has 15 amino acids. Losses at the gene ends were 3 bases for V and 1 base for J; bases not matched to a gene: 4.